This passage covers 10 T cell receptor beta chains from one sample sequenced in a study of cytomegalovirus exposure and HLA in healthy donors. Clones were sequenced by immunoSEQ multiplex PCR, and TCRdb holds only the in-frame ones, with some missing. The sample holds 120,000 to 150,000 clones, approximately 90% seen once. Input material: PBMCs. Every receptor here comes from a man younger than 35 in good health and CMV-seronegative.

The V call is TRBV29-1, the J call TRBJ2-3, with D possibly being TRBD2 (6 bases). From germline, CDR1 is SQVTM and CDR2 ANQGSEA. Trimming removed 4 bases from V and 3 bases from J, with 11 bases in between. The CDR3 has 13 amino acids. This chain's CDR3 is CSVGGVLTDTQYF. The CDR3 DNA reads TGCAGCGTTGGGGGGGTGCTAACAGATACGCAGTATTTT.

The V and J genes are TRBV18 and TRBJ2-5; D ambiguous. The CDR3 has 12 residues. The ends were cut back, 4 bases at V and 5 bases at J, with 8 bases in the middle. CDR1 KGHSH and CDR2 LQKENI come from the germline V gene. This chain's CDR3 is CASSLSEETQYF. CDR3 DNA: TGTGCCAGCTCACTTTCGGAGGAGACCCAGTACTTC.

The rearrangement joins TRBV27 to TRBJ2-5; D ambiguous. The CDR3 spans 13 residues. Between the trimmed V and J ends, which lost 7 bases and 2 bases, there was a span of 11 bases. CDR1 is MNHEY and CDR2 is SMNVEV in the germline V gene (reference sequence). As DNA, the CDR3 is TGTGCCAGCACCTGGGCCCAACAAGAGACCCAGTACTTC. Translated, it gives CASTWAQQETQYF.

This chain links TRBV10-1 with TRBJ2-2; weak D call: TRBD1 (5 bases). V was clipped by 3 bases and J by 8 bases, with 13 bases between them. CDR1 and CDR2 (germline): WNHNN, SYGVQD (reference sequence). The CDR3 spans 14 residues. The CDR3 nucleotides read TGCGCCAGCAGTGACCCTAGGACACTTGGGGAGCTGTTTTTT. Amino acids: CASSDPRTLGELFF.

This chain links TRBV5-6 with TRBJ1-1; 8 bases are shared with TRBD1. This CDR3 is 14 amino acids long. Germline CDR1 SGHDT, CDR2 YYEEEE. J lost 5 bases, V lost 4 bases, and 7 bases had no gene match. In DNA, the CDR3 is TGTGCCAGCAGCCGAGGACAGGGTAGTACTGAAGCTTTCTTT. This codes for CASSRGQGSTEAFF.

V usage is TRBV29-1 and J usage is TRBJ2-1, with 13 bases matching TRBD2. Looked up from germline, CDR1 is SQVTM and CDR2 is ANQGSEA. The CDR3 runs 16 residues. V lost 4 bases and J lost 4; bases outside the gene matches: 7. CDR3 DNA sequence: TGCAGCGTTGGGGGACTAGCGGGAAGGTGGTACAATGAGCAGTTCTTC. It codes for CSVGGLAGRWYNEQFF.

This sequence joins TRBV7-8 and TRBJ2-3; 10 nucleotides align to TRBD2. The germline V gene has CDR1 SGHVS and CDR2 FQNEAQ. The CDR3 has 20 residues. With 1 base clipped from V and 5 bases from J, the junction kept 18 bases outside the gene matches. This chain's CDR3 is CASSLVLASQREGPEDTQYF. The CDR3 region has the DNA TGTGCCAGCAGCTTAGTTTTGGCGTCGCAGCGGGAGGGCCCTGAAGATACGCAGTATTTT.

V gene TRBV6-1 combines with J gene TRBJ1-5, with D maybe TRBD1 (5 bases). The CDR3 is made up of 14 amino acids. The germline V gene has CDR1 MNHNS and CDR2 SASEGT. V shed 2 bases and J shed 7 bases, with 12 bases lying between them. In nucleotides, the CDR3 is TGTGCCAGCAGTGAATATGGGGGGAAGCAGCCCCAGCATTTT. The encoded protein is CASSEYGGKQPQHF.

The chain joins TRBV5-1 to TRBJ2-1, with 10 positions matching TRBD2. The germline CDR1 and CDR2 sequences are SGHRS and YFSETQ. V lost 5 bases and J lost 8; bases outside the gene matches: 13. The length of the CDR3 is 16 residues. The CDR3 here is CASSQAPSGGADEQFF. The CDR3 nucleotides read TGCGCCAGCAGTCAGGCCCCAAGCGGGGGGGCCGATGAGCAGTTCTTC.

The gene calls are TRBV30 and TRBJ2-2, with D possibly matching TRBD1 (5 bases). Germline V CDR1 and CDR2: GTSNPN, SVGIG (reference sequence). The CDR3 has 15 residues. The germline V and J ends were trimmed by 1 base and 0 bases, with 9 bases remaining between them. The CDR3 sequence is CAWSEGRSNTGELFF. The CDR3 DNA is TGTGCCTGGAGTGAGGGGCGGTCGAACACCGGGGAGCTGTTTTTT.